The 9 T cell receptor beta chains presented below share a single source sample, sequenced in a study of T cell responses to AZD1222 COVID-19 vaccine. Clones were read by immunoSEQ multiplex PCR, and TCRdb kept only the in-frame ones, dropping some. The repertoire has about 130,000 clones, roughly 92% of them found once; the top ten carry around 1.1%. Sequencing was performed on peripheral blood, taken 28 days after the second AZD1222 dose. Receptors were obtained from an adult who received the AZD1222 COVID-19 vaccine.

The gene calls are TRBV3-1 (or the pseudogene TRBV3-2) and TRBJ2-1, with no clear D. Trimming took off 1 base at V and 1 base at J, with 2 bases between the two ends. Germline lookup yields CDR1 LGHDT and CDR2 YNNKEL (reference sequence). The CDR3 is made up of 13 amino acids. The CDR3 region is CASSQASYNEQFF. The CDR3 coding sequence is TGTGCCAGCAGCCAAGCTTCCTACAATGAGCAGTTCTTC.

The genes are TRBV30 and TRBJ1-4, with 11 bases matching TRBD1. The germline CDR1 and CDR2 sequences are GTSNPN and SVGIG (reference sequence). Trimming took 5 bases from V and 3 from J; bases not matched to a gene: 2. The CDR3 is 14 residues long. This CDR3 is CAWGTGGSNEKLFF. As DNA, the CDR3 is TGTGCCTGGGGGACAGGGGGTTCTAATGAAAAACTGTTTTTT.

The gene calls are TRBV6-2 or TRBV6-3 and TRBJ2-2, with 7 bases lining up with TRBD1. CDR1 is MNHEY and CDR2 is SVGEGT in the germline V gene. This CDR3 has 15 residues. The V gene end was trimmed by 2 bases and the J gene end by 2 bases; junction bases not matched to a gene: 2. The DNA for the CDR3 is TGTGCCAGCAGTTACGGGACAGTAAACACCGGGGAGCTGTTTTTT. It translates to CASSYGTVNTGELFF.

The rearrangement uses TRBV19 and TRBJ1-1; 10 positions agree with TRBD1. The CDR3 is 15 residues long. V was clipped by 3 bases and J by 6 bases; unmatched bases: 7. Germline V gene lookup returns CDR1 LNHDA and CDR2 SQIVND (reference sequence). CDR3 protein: CASSIDRGRIAEAFF. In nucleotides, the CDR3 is TGTGCCAGTAGTATTGACAGGGGGCGTATTGCTGAAGCTTTCTTT.

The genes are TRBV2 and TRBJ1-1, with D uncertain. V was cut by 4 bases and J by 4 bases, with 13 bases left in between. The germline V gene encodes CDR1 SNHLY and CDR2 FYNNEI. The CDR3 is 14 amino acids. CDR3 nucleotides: TGTGCCAGCAGTGCACCCAGGAGTGGCACTGAAGCTTTCTTT. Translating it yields CASSAPRSGTEAFF.

The CDR3 nucleotides are TGTGCCTGGAGTGTAGTCTCTAGAGGGACGGGGGGTGTTCTGAGGGAGCAGTACTTC. This codes for CAWSVVSRGTGGVLREQYF. The chain links TRBV30 to TRBJ2-7; 7 bases agree with TRBD2. The CDR3 contains 19 residues. J lost 7 bases, V lost 0 bases, and 24 bases had no gene match. Germline lookup yields CDR1 GTSNPN and CDR2 SVGIG (reference sequence).

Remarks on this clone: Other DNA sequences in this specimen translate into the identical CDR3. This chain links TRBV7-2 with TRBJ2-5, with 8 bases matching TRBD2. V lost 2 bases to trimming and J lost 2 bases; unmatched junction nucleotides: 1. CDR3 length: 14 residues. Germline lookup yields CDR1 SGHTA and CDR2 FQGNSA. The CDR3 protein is CASSLLAGQETQYF. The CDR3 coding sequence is TGTGCCAGCAGCTTATTAGCGGGGCAAGAGACCCAGTACTTC.

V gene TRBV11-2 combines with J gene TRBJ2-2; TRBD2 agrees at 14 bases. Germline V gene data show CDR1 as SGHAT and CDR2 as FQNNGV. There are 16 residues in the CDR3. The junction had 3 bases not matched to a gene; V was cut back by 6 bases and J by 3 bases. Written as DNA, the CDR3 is TGTGCCAGCAGAAGACTAGCGGGAGGGGACACCGGGGAGCTGTTTTTT. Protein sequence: CASRRLAGGDTGELFF. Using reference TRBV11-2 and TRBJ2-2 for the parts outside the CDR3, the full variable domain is EAGVAQSPRYKIIEKRQSVAFWCNPISGHATLYWYQQILGQGPKLLIQFQNNGVVDDSQLPKDRFSAERLKGVDSTLKIQPAKLEDSAVYLCASRRLAGGDTGELFFGEGSRLTVL.

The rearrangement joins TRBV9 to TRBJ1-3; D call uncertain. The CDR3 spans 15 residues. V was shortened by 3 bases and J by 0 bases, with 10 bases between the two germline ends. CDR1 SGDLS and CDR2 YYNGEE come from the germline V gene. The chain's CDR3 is CASSESTLSGNTIYF. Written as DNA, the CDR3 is TGTGCCAGCAGCGAGAGCACCCTCTCTGGAAACACCATATATTTT.